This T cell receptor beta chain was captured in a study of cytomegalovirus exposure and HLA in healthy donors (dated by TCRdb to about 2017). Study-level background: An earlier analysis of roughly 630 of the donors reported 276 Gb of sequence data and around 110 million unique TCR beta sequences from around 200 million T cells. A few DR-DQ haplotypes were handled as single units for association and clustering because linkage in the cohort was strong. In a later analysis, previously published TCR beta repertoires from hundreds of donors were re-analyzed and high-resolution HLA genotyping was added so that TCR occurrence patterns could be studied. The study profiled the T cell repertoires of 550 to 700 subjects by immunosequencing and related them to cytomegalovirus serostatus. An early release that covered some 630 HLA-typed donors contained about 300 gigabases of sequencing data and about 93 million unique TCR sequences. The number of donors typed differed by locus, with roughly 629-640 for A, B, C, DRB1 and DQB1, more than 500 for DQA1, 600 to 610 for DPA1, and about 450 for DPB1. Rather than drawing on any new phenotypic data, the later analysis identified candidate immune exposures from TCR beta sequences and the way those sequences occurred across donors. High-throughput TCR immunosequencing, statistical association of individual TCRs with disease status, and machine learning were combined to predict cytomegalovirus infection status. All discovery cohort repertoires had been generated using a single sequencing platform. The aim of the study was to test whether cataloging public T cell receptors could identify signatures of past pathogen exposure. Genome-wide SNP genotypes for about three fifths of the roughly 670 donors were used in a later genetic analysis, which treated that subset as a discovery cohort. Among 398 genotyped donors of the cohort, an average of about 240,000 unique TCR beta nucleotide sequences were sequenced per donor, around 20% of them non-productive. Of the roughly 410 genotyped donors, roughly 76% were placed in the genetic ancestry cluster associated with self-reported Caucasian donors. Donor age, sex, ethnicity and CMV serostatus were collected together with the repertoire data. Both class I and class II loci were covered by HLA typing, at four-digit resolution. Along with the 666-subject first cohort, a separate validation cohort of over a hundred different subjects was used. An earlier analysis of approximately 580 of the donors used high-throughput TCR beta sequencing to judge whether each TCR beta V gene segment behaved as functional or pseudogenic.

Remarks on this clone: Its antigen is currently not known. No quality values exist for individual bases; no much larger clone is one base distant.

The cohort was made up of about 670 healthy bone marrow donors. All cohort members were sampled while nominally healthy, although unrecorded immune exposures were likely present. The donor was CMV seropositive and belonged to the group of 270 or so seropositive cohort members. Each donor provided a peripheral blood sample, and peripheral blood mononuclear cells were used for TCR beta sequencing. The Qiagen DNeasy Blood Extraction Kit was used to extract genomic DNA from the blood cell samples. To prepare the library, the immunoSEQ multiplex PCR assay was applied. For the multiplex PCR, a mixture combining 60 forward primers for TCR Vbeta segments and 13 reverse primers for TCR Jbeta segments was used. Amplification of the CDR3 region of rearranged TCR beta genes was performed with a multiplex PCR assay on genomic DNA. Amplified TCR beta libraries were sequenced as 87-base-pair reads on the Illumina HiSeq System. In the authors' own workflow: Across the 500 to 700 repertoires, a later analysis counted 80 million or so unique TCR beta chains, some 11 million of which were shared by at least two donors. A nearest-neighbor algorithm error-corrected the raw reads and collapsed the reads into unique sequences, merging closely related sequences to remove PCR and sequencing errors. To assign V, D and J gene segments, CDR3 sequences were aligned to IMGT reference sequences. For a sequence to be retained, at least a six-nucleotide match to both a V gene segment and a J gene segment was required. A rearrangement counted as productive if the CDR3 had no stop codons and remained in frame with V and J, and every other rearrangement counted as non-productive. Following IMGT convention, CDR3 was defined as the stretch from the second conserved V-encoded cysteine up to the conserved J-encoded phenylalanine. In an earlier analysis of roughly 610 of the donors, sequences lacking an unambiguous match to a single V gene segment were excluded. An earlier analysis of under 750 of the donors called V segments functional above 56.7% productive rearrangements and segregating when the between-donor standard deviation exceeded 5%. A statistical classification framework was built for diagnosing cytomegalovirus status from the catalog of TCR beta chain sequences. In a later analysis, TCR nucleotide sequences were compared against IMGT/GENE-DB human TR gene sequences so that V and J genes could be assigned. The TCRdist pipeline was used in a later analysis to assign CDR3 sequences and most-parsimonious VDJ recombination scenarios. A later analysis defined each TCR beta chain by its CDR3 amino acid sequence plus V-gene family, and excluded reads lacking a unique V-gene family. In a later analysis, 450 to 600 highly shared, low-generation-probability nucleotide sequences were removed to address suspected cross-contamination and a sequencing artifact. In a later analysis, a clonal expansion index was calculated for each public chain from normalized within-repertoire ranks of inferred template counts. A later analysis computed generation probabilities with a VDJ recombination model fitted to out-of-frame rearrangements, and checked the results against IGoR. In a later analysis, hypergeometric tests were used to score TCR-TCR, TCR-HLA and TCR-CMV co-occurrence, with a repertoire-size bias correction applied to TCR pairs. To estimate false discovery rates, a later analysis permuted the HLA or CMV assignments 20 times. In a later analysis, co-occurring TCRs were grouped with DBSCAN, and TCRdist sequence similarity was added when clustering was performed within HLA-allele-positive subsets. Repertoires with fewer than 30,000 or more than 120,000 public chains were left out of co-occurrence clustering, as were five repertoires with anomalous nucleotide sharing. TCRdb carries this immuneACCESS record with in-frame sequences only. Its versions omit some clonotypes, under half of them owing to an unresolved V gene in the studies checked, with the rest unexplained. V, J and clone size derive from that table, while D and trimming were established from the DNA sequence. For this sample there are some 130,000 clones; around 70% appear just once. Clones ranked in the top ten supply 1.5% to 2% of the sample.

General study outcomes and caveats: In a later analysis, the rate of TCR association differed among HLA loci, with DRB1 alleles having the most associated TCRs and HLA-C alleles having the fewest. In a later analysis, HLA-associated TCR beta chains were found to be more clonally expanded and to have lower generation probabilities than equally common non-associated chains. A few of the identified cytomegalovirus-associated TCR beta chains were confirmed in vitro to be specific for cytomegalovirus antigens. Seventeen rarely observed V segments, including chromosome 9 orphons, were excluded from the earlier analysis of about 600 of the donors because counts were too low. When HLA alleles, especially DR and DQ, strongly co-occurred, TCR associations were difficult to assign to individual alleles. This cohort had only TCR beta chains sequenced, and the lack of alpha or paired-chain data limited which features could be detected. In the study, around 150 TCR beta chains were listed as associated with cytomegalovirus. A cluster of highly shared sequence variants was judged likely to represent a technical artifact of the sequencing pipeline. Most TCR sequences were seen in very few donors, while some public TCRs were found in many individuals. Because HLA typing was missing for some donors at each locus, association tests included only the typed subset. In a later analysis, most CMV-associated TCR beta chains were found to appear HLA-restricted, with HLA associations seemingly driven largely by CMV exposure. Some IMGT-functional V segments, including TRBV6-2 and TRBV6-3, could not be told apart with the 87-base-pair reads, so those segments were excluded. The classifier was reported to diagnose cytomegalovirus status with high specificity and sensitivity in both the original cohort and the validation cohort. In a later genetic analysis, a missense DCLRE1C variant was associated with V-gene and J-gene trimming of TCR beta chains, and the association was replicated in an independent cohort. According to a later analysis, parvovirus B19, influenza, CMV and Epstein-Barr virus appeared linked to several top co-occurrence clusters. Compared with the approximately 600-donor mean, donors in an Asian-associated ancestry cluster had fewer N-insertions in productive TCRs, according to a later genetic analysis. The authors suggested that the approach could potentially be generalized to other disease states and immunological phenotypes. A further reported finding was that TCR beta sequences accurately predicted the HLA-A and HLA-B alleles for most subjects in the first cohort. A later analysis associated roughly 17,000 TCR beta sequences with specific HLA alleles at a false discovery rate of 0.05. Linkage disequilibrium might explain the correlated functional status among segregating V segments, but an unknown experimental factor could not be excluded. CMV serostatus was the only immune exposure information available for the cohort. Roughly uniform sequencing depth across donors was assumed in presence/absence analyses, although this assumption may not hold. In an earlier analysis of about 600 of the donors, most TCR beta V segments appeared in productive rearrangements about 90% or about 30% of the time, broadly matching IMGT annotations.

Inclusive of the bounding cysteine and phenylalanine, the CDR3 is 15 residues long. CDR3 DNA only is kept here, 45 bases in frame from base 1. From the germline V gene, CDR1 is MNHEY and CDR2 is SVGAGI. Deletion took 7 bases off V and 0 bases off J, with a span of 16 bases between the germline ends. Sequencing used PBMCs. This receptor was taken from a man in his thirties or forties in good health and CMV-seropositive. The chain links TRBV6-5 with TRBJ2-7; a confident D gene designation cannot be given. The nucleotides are TGTGCCAGCACCTCCCGACAAAAGAGCTCCTACGAGCAGTACTTC. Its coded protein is CASTSRQKSSYEQYF.